Following are 23 T cell receptor beta chains from one sample sequenced in a study of response to subunit inactivated influenza vaccine. MiXCR was run by TCRdb on the RT-PCR reads, yielding one entry per CDR3 protein. This sample has just under 550,000 distinct CDR3 sequences, with under 25% found just once. The sample was also reused in another study, on T cells expressing NK-cell markers. That publication notes: 5'RACE template switching built TCR beta cDNA with unique molecular identifiers.

Sequencing used CD4+ T cells sorted from PBMCs, obtained roughly 13 days after vaccination. The receptors were gathered from a man aged 50-60 years who received an inactivated influenza vaccine.

CDR3 nucleotides: TGTGCCAGCAAAACACCGATGGGACAGGGTTACGAGCAGTACTTC. The encoded protein is CASKTPMGQGYEQYF. The chain carries TRBV28 and TRBJ2-7, with 9 nucleotides matching TRBD1. The CDR3 spans 15 residues. Germline V gene data show CDR1 as MDHEN and CDR2 as SYDVKM. V lost 7 bases to trimming and J lost 4 bases; unmatched junction nucleotides: 11.

This clonotype turned up a few times. The chain uses TRBV7-2 and TRBJ2-3; D might be TRBD2 (6 bases). This CDR3 spans 15 amino acids. Per the germline V gene, CDR1 is SGHTA and CDR2 is FQGNSA. V lost 4 bases and J lost 1, with 12 bases in between. The CDR3 bases are TGTGCCAGCAGCTCACTAGCTCACGGCACAGATACGCAGTATTTT. It encodes CASSSLAHGTDTQYF.

This chain links TRBV7-9 with TRBJ2-1; TRBD2 is a possible D gene (7 bases). This CDR3 is built from 17 residues. Trimming stripped 5 bases from V and 4 bases from J, with 21 bases between. CDR1 is SEHNR and CDR2 is FQNEAQ in the germline V gene (reference sequence). The CDR3 region is CASSQAGASGAYNEQFF. The CDR3 region has the DNA TGTGCCAGCAGCCAAGCAGGGGCCAGCGGGGCATACAATGAGCAGTTCTTC. Supplemented by reference TRBV7-9 and TRBJ2-1, the full variable domain reads DTGVSQNPRHKITKRGQNVTFRCDPISEHNRLYWYRQTLGQGPEFLTYFQNEAQLEKSRLLSDRFSAERPKGSFSTLEIQRTEQGDSAMYLCASSQAGASGAYNEQFFGPGTRLTVL.

This sequence joins TRBV2 and TRBJ2-5, with D hard to call. V shed 1 base and J shed 7 bases, with 10 bases lying between them. From germline, CDR1 is SNHLY and CDR2 FYNNEI. The CDR3 is 13 amino acids. In DNA form, the CDR3 reads TGTGCCAGCAGTGAAGGATCAGGAGCGACCCAGTACTTC. It encodes CASSEGSGATQYF.

This clonotype was observed a handful of times. The chain has TRBV12-3 or TRBV12-4 and TRBJ2-7; no firm D call. This CDR3 is 13 amino acids long. The V and J ends lost 3 bases and 4 bases respectively, with 10 bases between them. Here the CDR3 DNA reads TGTGCCAGCAGTTTGGGCAGCAAATACGAGCAGTACTTC. Residues: CASSLGSKYEQYF.

J is TRBJ2-5 and V is TRBV18, with D uncertain. The CDR3 is made up of 14 amino acids. Trimming left V 2 bases short and J 5 bases short, with 12 bases between. CDR1 and CDR2 from the germline V gene are KGHSH and LQKENI. As DNA, the CDR3 is TGTGCCAGCTCACCAGGATCCGGTCTGGAGACCCAGTACTTC. Protein product: CASSPGSGLETQYF.

This clonotype showed up many times. This chain joins TRBV6-1 and TRBJ2-5; 7 bases align to TRBD1. Germline assignment: CDR1 MNHNS and CDR2 SASEGT. The V segment lost 4 bases and the J segment 2 bases; nucleotides outside the gene matches: 4. This CDR3 spans 14 amino acids. CDR3 in DNA: TGTGCCAGCAGTGCCGGACAGGCTCAAGAGACCCAGTACTTC. Encoded protein: CASSAGQAQETQYF.

CDR3 loop: CASSKRGGGEQYF. CDR3 in DNA: TGTGCCAGCAGTAAAAGGGGAGGCGGTGAGCAGTACTTC. This rearrangement joins TRBV12-3 or TRBV12-4 to TRBJ2-7; possible D gene TRBD2, 6 bases. Trimming stripped 5 bases from V and 7 bases from J, with 15 bases between. CDR3 length: 13 residues.

The J gene is TRBJ2-5, the V gene TRBV7-8; 7 bases are a match to TRBD1. CDR3 length equals 16 residues. CDR1 SGHVS and CDR2 FQNEAQ come from the germline V gene. Trimming at V came to 5 bases and at J to 1 base, leaving 10 bases not matched to a gene. CDR3 coding DNA: TGTGCCAGCAGCGGATACAGGGGCCTTATCCAAGAGACCCAGTACTTC. This codes for CASSGYRGLIQETQYF.

V is TRBV7-2 and J is TRBJ1-1; D is undetermined. CDR3 size: 15 residues. Between the trimmed V and J ends, which lost 2 bases and 0 bases, there was a span of 10 bases. CDR1 is SGHTA, CDR2 FQGNSA, per germline. CDR3 in amino acids: CASSLLAEMNTEAFF. The CDR3 DNA follows: TGTGCCAGCAGCTTATTGGCAGAAATGAACACTGAAGCTTTCTTT.

This clonotype came up a few times. The V and J genes are TRBV20-1 and TRBJ2-5, with 8 bases fitting TRBD1. Germline CDR1 reads DFQATT; CDR2 reads SNEGSKA (reference sequence). V was clipped by 3 bases and J by 2 bases; unmatched bases: 11. The CDR3 is made up of 16 amino acids. CDR3 bases: TGCAGTGCTAGTAGTGGTCTCAGGGGGCCACAAGAGACCCAGTACTTC. The encoded protein is CSASSGLRGPQETQYF.

This clonotype has a handful of counts. The J gene is TRBJ1-1, the V gene TRBV11-2, with unresolved D. Trimming left V 1 base short and J 7 bases short, with 7 bases between. CDR1 and CDR2 from the germline V gene are SGHAT and FQNNGV. The CDR3 has 12 residues. The CDR3 loop is CASSLVGLEAFF. Written as DNA, the CDR3 is TGTGCCAGCAGCTTAGTTGGCCTTGAAGCTTTCTTT.

V gene TRBV28 combines with J gene TRBJ2-7; 7 bases map to TRBD2. Looked up from germline, CDR1 is MDHEN and CDR2 is SYDVKM. Trimming removed 8 bases from V and 2 bases from J; junction bases left unmatched: 6. The CDR3 sequence is 13 residues long. The CDR3 DNA reads as TGTGCCAGCGGGACGGGAGGCCCCTACGAGCAGTACTTC. Amino acids: CASGTGGPYEQYF.

The rearrangement uses TRBV28 and TRBJ2-1; D remains unclear. Germline V lookup: CDR1 MDHEN, CDR2 SYDVKM. The CDR3 contains 10 residues. V lost 8 bases and J lost 9, with 8 bases in between. This CDR3 is CASVGGEQFF. CDR3 nucleotides: TGTGCCAGCGTAGGTGGTGAGCAGTTCTTC.

The rearrangement uses TRBV5-4 and TRBJ2-1; 11 nucleotides agree with TRBD2. Germline V lookup: CDR1 SGHNT, CDR2 YYREEE (reference sequence). V shed 1 base and J 8 bases; nucleotides not matched to a gene: 8. The CDR3 sequence is 16 residues long. CDR3 sequence: CASSLPGTSGFDEQFF. As DNA, the CDR3 is TGTGCCAGCAGCTTGCCCGGGACTAGCGGTTTCGATGAGCAGTTCTTC.

This clonotype was observed a few times. The chain employs TRBV18 and TRBJ2-7; D possibly corresponds to TRBD1 (6 bases). The germline V gene has CDR1 KGHSH and CDR2 LQKENI. With 1 base removed from V and 3 bases from J, the gap between germline ends came to 10 bases. The CDR3 extends over 14 amino acids. The DNA of the CDR3 is TGTGCCAGCTCACCACTACAGGGAGTCTACGAGCAGTACTTC. This sequence encodes CASSPLQGVYEQYF.

This clonotype has just a few counts. V and J are TRBV13 and TRBJ2-7, with TRBD1 matching 10 bases. Germline-derived CDR1 and CDR2 are PRHDT and FYEKMQ (reference sequence). There are 15 residues in the CDR3. The ends lost 3 bases at V and 5 bases at J; junction bases unmatched: 7. CDR3 DNA sequence: TGTGCCAGCAGCTTCGCGGGACAGGGGATAAACGAGCAGTACTTC. Translating it yields CASSFAGQGINEQYF.

A few counts support this clonotype. CDR3 amino acids: CASSTNSGGAGETQYF. The DNA for the CDR3 is TGTGCCAGCAGCACGAATAGCGGGGGGGCGGGTGAGACCCAGTACTTC. The chain recombines TRBV5-4 with TRBJ2-5, with TRBD2 matching 11 bases. J gave up 5 bases and V 4 bases, and 10 bases lay outside the gene matches. The CDR3 contains 16 residues. Germline V gene data show CDR1 as SGHNT and CDR2 as YYREEE (reference sequence).

In its sample, this clonotype was seen a few times. The chain recombines TRBV7-9 with TRBJ2-3; D is perhaps TRBD2 (5 bases). The V and J ends lost 5 bases and 2 bases respectively, with 11 bases between them. The CDR3 spans 14 residues. Germline V CDR1 and CDR2: SEHNR, FQNEAQ (reference sequence). Here the CDR3 DNA reads TGTGCCAGCAGCATAAGCGGCCCCACAGATACGCAGTATTTT. It translates to CASSISGPTDTQYF. Combining the CDR3 with reference TRBV7-9 and TRBJ2-3 gives the whole variable domain DTGVSQNPRHKITKRGQNVTFRCDPISEHNRLYWYRQTLGQGPEFLTYFQNEAQLEKSRLLSDRFSAERPKGSFSTLEIQRTEQGDSAMYLCASSISGPTDTQYFGPGTRLTVL.

The chain is built from TRBV20-1 and TRBJ2-6; TRBD2 agrees at 10 bases. The ends lost 5 bases at V and 4 bases at J; junction bases unmatched: 11. CDR3 length: 17 residues. CDR1 is DFQATT and CDR2 is SNEGSKA in the germline V gene (reference sequence). CDR3 region: CSAQGASGGGGANVLTF. The DNA of the CDR3 is TGCAGTGCTCAGGGGGCTAGCGGGGGAGGAGGGGCCAACGTCCTGACTTTC.

This rearrangement joins TRBV20-1 to TRBJ1-5; 8 bases align to TRBD1. V trimming: 5 bases; J trimming: 7 bases; junction bases outside the gene matches: 7. The CDR3 is 13 amino acids. Germline CDR1 reads DFQATT; CDR2 reads SNEGSKA (reference sequence). For the CDR3, the DNA is TGCAGTGCTGTCGGGGCAGGGGGCCAGCCCCAGCATTTT. Translating gives CSAVGAGGQPQHF.

The rearrangement joins TRBV4-1 to TRBJ2-6; 9 bases map to TRBD2. The germline V gene encodes CDR1 MGHRA and CDR2 YSYEKL. The CDR3 has 19 residues. The V segment lost 0 bases and the J segment 4 bases; nucleotides outside the gene matches: 10. The CDR3 loop is CASSQDFKRGAFGANVLTF. CDR3 sequence (DNA): TGCGCCAGCAGCCAAGATTTCAAGCGGGGGGCGTTCGGGGCCAACGTCCTGACTTTC.

The V gene is TRBV30, the J gene TRBJ1-2; 7 bases align to TRBD1. From germline, CDR1 is GTSNPN and CDR2 SVGIG (reference sequence). CDR3 length: 12 residues. V lost 4 bases to trimming and J lost 4 bases; unmatched junction nucleotides: 3. The CDR3 DNA is TGTGCCTGGAAAGGACAGGCCTATGGCTACACCTTC. The encoded protein is CAWKGQAYGYTF. The whole variable domain, remainder taken from reference TRBV30 and TRBJ1-2, is SQTIHQWPATLVQPVGSPLSLECTVEGTSNPNLYWYRQAAGRGLQLLFYSVGIGQISSEVPQNLSASRPQDRQFILSSKKLLLSDSGFYLCAWKGQAYGYTFGSGTRLTVV.